The 2 T cell receptor beta chains below were found in one sample sequenced in a study of blood T cells in healthy people across ages. Next came a second PCR, run for about 7 to 12 cycles, which used a sample-barcoded 5' primer along with a J-beta primer mix. MiXCR, run by TCRdb on the 5' RACE reads, gives a single entry per CDR3 protein. Found here are approximately 810,000 distinct CDR3 sequences, 25% to 30% of them singletons; the top ten hold 17%. The sample comprised blood. Receptors were obtained from a woman over 75 in good health.

As for this clonotype: A much larger clone differs by one base, so this may be a read error. The chain joins TRBV6-1 to TRBJ2-5; the match to TRBD2 covers 10 bases. The CDR3 covers 18 residues. V trimming: 4 bases; J trimming: 11 bases; junction bases outside the gene matches: 22. Germline V gives CDR1 MNHNS, CDR2 SASEGT. This CDR3 reads CASSASSGGPATIYGQYF. In DNA, the CDR3 is TGTGCCAGCAGTGCGTCTAGCGGGGGACCCGCGACCATATACGGGCAGTACTTC.

The chain is built from TRBV7-8 and TRBJ1-1; D is ambiguous. This CDR3 region has 15 residues. Trimming left V 2 bases short and J 2 bases short, with 12 bases between. Germline assignment: CDR1 SGHVS and CDR2 FQNEAQ. CDR3 sequence reads: CASSLQAQTNTEAFF. The CDR3 coding sequence is TGTGCCAGCAGCTTACAAGCCCAGACTAACACTGAAGCTTTCTTT.